Shown below are 26 T cell receptor beta chains from a single sample sequenced in a study of Ad26.COV2.S vaccination and SARS-CoV-2 variants. As for treatment: around 19 received Ad26.COV2.S at low or high dose, single or two shots; 5 received placebo; per-sample allocation not given. Sample collection was performed on day 63 after the first vaccine or placebo injection. The table came from immunoSEQ multiplex PCR; TCRdb's copy has only in-frame clones and leaves some out. This sample carries approximately 500,000 clones, 87% of them seen once, and the ten largest clones take roughly 13%. This sample comprised peripheral blood, obtained in a trial of Ad26.COV2.S vaccine versus placebo. Source of these receptors: a person aged 18 to 59 who received the Ad26.COV2.S COVID-19 vaccine or a placebo.

This rearrangement joins TRBV6-5 to TRBJ2-5; weak D call: TRBD1 (5 bases). With 5 bases removed from V and 4 bases from J, the gap between germline ends came to 11 bases. CDR1 MNHEY and CDR2 SVGAGI come from the germline V gene. The CDR3 loop spans 13 amino acids. The CDR3 DNA reads as TGTGCCAGCAGTCTTACAGGTGGAGAGACCCAGTACTTC. Encoded protein: CASSLTGGETQYF.

The rearrangement uses TRBV3-1 (or the pseudogene TRBV3-2) and TRBJ2-3; no clear D gene. Germline CDR1 and CDR2: LGHDT and YNNKEL (reference sequence). There are 16 residues in the CDR3. Trimming left V 4 bases short and J 4 bases short, with 18 bases between. The chain's CDR3 is CASSPPGREGSDTQYF. CDR3 sequence (DNA): TGTGCCAGCAGCCCCCCTGGAAGGGAAGGGTCAGATACGCAGTATTTT.

J is TRBJ1-2 and V is TRBV30, with 9 bases that match TRBD1. This CDR3 region has 13 residues. Per the germline V gene, CDR1 is GTSNPN and CDR2 is SVGIG (reference sequence). Trimming took 5 bases from V and 3 from J; bases not matched to a gene: 4. DNA of the CDR3: TGTGCCTGGGGGACAGGGATCGACTATGGCTACACCTTC. Translating it yields CAWGTGIDYGYTF. Complete variable domain (other parts from reference TRBV30 and TRBJ1-2): SQTIHQWPATLVQPVGSPLSLECTVEGTSNPNLYWYRQAAGRGLQLLFYSVGIGQISSEVPQNLSASRPQDRQFILSSKKLLLSDSGFYLCAWGTGIDYGYTFGSGTRLTVV.

V and J are TRBV9 and TRBJ2-1; 11 bases align to TRBD2. Germline CDR1 and CDR2: SGDLS and YYNGEE. The CDR3 has 18 amino acids. Germline trimming cut 0 bases from V and 0 bases from J; bases unmatched to any gene: 5. Here the CDR3 reads CASSVGLAGYSSYNEQFF. As DNA, the CDR3 is TGTGCCAGCAGCGTAGGACTAGCGGGATATAGCTCCTACAATGAGCAGTTCTTC.

The V call is TRBV29-1, the J call TRBJ2-7, with 7 bases lining up with TRBD1. Trimming at V came to 5 bases and at J to 8 bases, leaving 18 bases not matched to a gene. Per germline, CDR1 SQVTM and CDR2 ANQGSEA. The CDR3 has 15 residues. The CDR3 nucleotides read TGCAGCGTTTATTTTGTGGGGACAGACCCTATGAAGCAGTACTTC. Protein sequence: CSVYFVGTDPMKQYF.

This chain uses TRBV7-9 with TRBJ2-2; D unclear. V gave up 0 bases and J gave up 1 base, with 3 bases separating them. Germline V gene sequence: CDR1 SEHNR, CDR2 FQNEAQ (reference sequence). The CDR3 has 14 residues. As DNA, the CDR3 is TGTGCCAGCAGCTTAGCGAAGAACACCGGGGAGCTGTTTTTT. It is translated as CASSLAKNTGELFF.

This clone was seen a single time. This chain links TRBV28 with TRBJ2-1, with D maybe TRBD2 (6 bases). V shed 10 bases and J shed 1 base, with 17 bases lying between them. The CDR3 has 15 residues. Germline CDR1 reads MDHEN; CDR2 reads SYDVKM. CDR3 coding DNA: TGTGCCACCTCGGCAGGGAGGAGTTCCTACAATGAGCAGTTCTTC. This encodes CATSAGRSSYNEQFF.

The V and J genes are TRBV6-2 or TRBV6-3 and TRBJ2-7, with a weak D call TRBD2 (6 bases). V shed 4 bases and J shed 2 bases, with 15 bases lying between them. The CDR3 loop spans 15 amino acids. The V gene's germline CDR1 is MNHEY and CDR2 SVGEGT. The CDR3 here is CASSSVRGGPYEQYF. The CDR3 nucleotides read TGTGCCAGCAGTTCCGTCCGGGGAGGCCCCTACGAGCAGTACTTC.

The J gene is TRBJ1-1, the V gene TRBV28; possibly TRBD1 for D (5 bases). Between the trimmed V and J ends, which lost 6 bases and 1 base, there was a span of 9 bases. There are 13 residues in the CDR3. Per the germline V gene, CDR1 is MDHEN and CDR2 is SYDVKM. The CDR3 is CASRRDGNTEAFF. CDR3 coding DNA: TGTGCCAGCAGACGGGACGGGAACACTGAAGCTTTCTTT.

This clone was detected only once. The chain employs TRBV5-4 and TRBJ2-5; weak D call: TRBD1 (6 bases). CDR1 is SGHNT and CDR2 is YYREEE in the germline V gene (reference sequence). The CDR3 consists of 17 residues. With 0 bases removed from V and 1 base from J, the gap between germline ends came to 16 bases. This CDR3 is CASSLEPTGMGQETQYF. CDR3 sequence (DNA): TGTGCCAGCAGCTTGGAGCCCACAGGGATGGGCCAAGAGACCCAGTACTTC.

This rearrangement joins TRBV28 to TRBJ1-3, with unresolved D. From germline, CDR1 is MDHEN and CDR2 SYDVKM. The CDR3 length is 14 residues. Deletions cut 6 bases from V and 0 bases from J, with 9 bases between. CDR3 sequence: CASSQDVSGNTIYF. As DNA, the CDR3 is TGTGCCAGCAGCCAAGATGTCTCTGGAAACACCATATATTTT. Combining the CDR3 with reference TRBV28 and TRBJ1-3 gives the whole variable domain DVKVTQSSRYLVKRTGEKVFLECVQDMDHENMFWYRQDPGLGLRLIYFSYDVKMKEKGDIPEGYSVSREKKERFSLILESASTNQTSMYLCASSQDVSGNTIYFGEGSWLTVV.

This rearrangement joins TRBV4-2 to TRBJ2-2, with TRBD2 as a possible D gene (5 bases). Germline V lookup: CDR1 LGHNA, CDR2 YNFKEQ. The CDR3 contains 15 residues. Trimming took 1 base from V and 0 from J, leaving 6 bases between them. The CDR3 region has the DNA TGTGCCAGCAGCCAAGGAGGGACGAACACCGGGGAGCTGTTTTTT. It is translated as CASSQGGTNTGELFF.

The J gene is TRBJ2-2, the V gene TRBV7-9; possible D gene TRBD1, 6 bases. The CDR3 has 15 residues. CDR1 is SEHNR and CDR2 is FQNEAQ in the germline V gene (reference sequence). The V gene lost 6 bases and the J gene lost 4 bases, with 15 bases spanning the gap. CDR3 loop: CASRGSQGVTGELFF. The CDR3 DNA sequence: TGTGCCAGCAGAGGGTCACAGGGAGTCACCGGGGAGCTGTTTTTT.

The V and J genes are TRBV9 and TRBJ2-7; D is unresolved. Germline V gene sequence: CDR1 SGDLS, CDR2 YYNGEE. V was pared by 0 bases and J by 2 bases, with 12 bases between. This CDR3 is built from 15 residues. The CDR3 sequence is CASSVDSGFAYEQYF. The CDR3 DNA follows: TGTGCCAGCAGCGTAGATTCGGGTTTCGCCTACGAGCAGTACTTC. Variable domain in full (rest from reference TRBV9 and TRBJ2-7): DSGVTQTPKHLITATGQRVTLRCSPRSGDLSVYWYQQSLDQGLQFLIQYYNGEERAKGNILERFSAQQFPDLHSELNLSSLELGDSALYFCASSVDSGFAYEQYFGPGTRLTVT.

V usage is TRBV7-9 and J usage is TRBJ2-2; 8 bases align to TRBD1. This CDR3 is built from 14 residues. V was pared by 5 bases and J by 5 bases, with 4 bases of the junction left unmatched. CDR1 is SEHNR, CDR2 FQNEAQ, per germline (reference sequence). CDR3 nucleotides: TGTGCCAGCAGCCCCGGGACAGGAACCGGGGAGCTGTTTTTT. Protein product: CASSPGTGTGELFF.

The rearrangement joins TRBV15 to TRBJ1-1; the match to TRBD1 covers 8 bases. The V and J ends lost 8 bases and 4 bases, in that order; junction bases with no gene match: 9. The CDR3 consists of 14 residues. CDR1 is LNHNV and CDR2 is YYDKDF in the germline V gene (reference sequence). CDR3 protein: CATERTGFGTEAFF. The CDR3 DNA sequence: TGTGCCACCGAGAGGACAGGGTTCGGCACTGAAGCTTTCTTT. Based on the CDR3 plus reference TRBV15 and TRBJ1-1, the full variable domain is DAMVIQNPRYQVTQFGKPVTLSCSQTLNHNVMYWYQQKSSQAPKLLFHYYDKDFNNEADTPDNFQSRRPNTSFCFLDIRSPGLGDTAMYLCATERTGFGTEAFFGQGTRLTVV.

The CDR3 spells CATSLGGLYGYTF. In DNA, the CDR3 is TGTGCCACCAGTCTCGGGGGCCTCTATGGCTACACCTTC. This chain uses TRBV15 with TRBJ1-2; D is possibly TRBD1 (6 bases). CDR1 is LNHNV and CDR2 is YYDKDF in the germline V gene (reference sequence). This CDR3 region has 13 residues. The ends were cut back, 6 bases at V and 4 bases at J, with 12 bases in the middle.

V is TRBV7-2 and J is TRBJ2-7; D may be TRBD2 (5 bases). Germline V gene data show CDR1 as SGHTA and CDR2 as FQGNSA. The CDR3 totals 14 residues. V was clipped by 3 bases and J by 0 bases, with 9 bases between them. The CDR3 loop reads CASSLDWGSYEQYF. The CDR3 DNA reads as TGTGCCAGCAGCTTGGACTGGGGCTCCTACGAGCAGTACTTC.

This clone appeared many times. This chain connects TRBV28 to TRBJ1-1; D call uncertain. Trimming took off 4 bases at V and 10 bases at J, with 13 bases between the two ends. Germline V CDR1 and CDR2: MDHEN, SYDVKM. The CDR3 extends over 12 amino acids. Here the CDR3 DNA reads TGTGCCAGCAGTTCCCGAGCCATAAGAGCTTTCTTT. Protein sequence: CASSSRAIRAFF.

V and J are TRBV7-9 and TRBJ1-1; D is possibly TRBD1 (5 bases). Between the trimmed V and J ends, which lost 2 bases and 0 bases, there was a span of 7 bases. This CDR3 contains 14 residues. Per germline, CDR1 SEHNR and CDR2 FQNEAQ (reference sequence). The CDR3 is CASSLLGVNTEAFF. Written as DNA, the CDR3 is TGTGCCAGCAGCTTACTGGGGGTGAACACTGAAGCTTTCTTT.

The chain recombines TRBV7-2 with TRBJ1-2; D not resolved. CDR3 length equals 17 residues. Germline CDR1 and CDR2: SGHTA and FQGNSA. Trimming took 1 base from V and 2 from J, leaving 17 bases between them. CDR3 amino acids: CASSLDSGRFVNYGYTF. CDR3 sequence (DNA): TGTGCCAGCAGCTTAGACAGCGGTAGATTCGTCAACTATGGCTACACCTTC.

This clone has only one observation. This chain joins TRBV28 and TRBJ2-1; 7 bases map to TRBD2. CDR1 is MDHEN and CDR2 is SYDVKM in the germline V gene. The CDR3 is made up of 16 amino acids. J lost 8 bases, V lost 3 bases, and 13 bases had no gene match. Here the CDR3 reads CASSLWGLAEDDEQFF. DNA of the CDR3: TGTGCCAGCAGTTTGTGGGGCCTAGCGGAAGACGATGAGCAGTTCTTC.

V is TRBV2 and J is TRBJ2-7; 7 bases align to TRBD2. V lost 8 bases and J lost 3; bases outside the gene matches: 13. This CDR3 contains 15 residues. Germline loops: CDR1 SNHLY, CDR2 FYNNEI. As DNA, the CDR3 is TGTGCCAGCCGGTCTGCTAGCGGAAAAAACTACGAGCAGTACTTC. Encoded protein: CASRSASGKNYEQYF.

J is TRBJ2-7 and V is TRBV28; no clear D. Germline V gives CDR1 MDHEN, CDR2 SYDVKM. The CDR3 is 14 amino acids. The germline V and J ends were trimmed by 1 base and 4 bases, with 11 bases remaining between them. CDR3: CASSLYPQYYEQYF. CDR3 in DNA: TGTGCCAGCAGTTTATATCCGCAGTATTACGAGCAGTACTTC.

This clone has more than one count but fewer than ten. The rearrangement joins TRBV6-6 to TRBJ1-3; 9 nucleotides match TRBD1. This CDR3 comprises 16 residues. J lost 6 bases, V lost 5 bases, and 11 bases had no gene match. In germline, CDR1 is MNHNY, CDR2 SVGAGI (reference sequence). The CDR3 reads CASSAGTGRVINTIYF. The CDR3 DNA is TGTGCCAGCAGTGCCGGGACAGGGAGGGTGATAAACACCATATATTTT.

The chain couples TRBV28 to TRBJ2-1, with 8 bases identical to TRBD2. The CDR3 loop spans 12 amino acids. CDR1 is MDHEN, CDR2 SYDVKM, per germline. V shed 5 bases, J shed 15 bases, and the junction held 9 bases outside the gene matches. CDR3 nucleotides: TGTGCCAGCAGTGACGAGGGGACTAGATGGTTCTTC. Its translation: CASSDEGTRWFF.